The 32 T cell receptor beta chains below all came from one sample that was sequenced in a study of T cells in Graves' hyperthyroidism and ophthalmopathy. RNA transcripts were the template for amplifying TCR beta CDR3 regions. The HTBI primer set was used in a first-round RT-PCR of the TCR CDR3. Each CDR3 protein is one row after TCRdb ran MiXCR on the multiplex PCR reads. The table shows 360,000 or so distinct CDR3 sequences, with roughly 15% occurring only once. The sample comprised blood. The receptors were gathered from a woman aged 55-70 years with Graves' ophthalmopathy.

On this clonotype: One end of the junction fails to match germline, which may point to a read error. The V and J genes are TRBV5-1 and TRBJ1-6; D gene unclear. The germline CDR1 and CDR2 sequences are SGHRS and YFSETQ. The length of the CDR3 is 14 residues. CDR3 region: CASSLAPIWSPLHF. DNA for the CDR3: TGTGCCAGCAGCTTGGCCCCGATATGGTCACCCCTCCACTTT. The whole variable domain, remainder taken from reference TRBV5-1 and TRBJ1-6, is KAGVTQTPRYLIKTRGQQVTLSCSPISGHRSVSWYQQTPGQGLQFLFEYFSETQRNKGNFPGRFSGRQFSNSRSEMNVSTLELGDSALYLCASSLAPIWSPLHFGNGTRLTVT.

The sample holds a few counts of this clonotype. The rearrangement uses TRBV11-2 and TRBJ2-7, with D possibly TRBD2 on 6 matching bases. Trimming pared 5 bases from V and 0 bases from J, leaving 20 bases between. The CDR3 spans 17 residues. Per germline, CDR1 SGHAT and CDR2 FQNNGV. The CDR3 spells CASSQPLRDSPSYEQYF. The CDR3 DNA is TGTGCCAGCAGCCAGCCTTTGAGGGACTCCCCCTCCTACGAGCAGTACTTC. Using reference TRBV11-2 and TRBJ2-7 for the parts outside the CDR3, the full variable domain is EAGVAQSPRYKIIEKRQSVAFWCNPISGHATLYWYQQILGQGPKLLIQFQNNGVVDDSQLPKDRFSAERLKGVDSTLKIQPAKLEDSAVYLCASSQPLRDSPSYEQYFGPGTRLTVT.

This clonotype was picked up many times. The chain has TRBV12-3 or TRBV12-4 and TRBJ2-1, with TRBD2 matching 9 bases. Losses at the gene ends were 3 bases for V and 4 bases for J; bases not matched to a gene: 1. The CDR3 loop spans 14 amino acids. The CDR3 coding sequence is TGTGCCAGCAGTTTCCTAGCGGGATACAATGAGCAGTTCTTC. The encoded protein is CASSFLAGYNEQFF.

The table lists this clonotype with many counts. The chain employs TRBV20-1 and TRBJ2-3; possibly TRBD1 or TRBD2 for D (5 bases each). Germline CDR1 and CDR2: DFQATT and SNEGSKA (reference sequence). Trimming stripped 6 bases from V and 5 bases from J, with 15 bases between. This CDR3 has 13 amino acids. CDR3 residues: CSAGGGQGDTQYF. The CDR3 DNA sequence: TGCAGTGCCGGAGGCGGGCAGGGAGATACGCAGTATTTT.

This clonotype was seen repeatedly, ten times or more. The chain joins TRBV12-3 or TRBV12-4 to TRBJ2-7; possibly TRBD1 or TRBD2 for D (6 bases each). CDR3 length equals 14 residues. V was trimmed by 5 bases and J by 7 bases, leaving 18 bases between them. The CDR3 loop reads CASSPPGAAHEQYF. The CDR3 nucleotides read TGTGCCAGCAGTCCTCCGGGGGCAGCTCATGAGCAGTACTTC.

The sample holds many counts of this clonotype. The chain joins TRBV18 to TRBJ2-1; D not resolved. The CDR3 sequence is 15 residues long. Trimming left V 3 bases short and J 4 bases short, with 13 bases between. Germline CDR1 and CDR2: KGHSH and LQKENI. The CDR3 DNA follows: TGTGCCAGCTCACCCGACACAGTTAGATACAATGAGCAGTTCTTC. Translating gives CASSPDTVRYNEQFF.

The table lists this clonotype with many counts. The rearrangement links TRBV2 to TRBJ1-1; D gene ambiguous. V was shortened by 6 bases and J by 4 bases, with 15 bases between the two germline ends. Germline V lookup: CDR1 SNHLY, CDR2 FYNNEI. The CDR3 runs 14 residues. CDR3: CASSLEALGTEAFF. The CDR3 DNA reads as TGTGCCAGCAGCCTGGAGGCTCTGGGCACTGAAGCTTTCTTT.

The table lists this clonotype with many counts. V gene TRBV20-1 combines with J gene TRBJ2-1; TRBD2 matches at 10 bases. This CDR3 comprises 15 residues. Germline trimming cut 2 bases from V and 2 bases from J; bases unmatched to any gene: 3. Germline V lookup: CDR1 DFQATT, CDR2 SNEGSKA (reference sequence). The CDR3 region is CSARKSGRAYNEQFF. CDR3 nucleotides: TGCAGTGCTAGAAAAAGCGGGAGGGCCTACAATGAGCAGTTCTTC.

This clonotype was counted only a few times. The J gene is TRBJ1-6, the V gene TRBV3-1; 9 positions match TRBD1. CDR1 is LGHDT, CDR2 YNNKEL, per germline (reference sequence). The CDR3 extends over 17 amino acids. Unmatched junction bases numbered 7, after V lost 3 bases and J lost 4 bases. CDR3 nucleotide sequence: TGTGCCAGCAGCCACGCGACCGGGACAGGGTATAATTCACCCCTCCACTTT. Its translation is CASSHATGTGYNSPLHF. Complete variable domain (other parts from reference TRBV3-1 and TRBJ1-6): DTAVSQTPKYLVTQMGNDKSIKCEQNLGHDTMYWYKQDSKKFLKIMFSYNNKELIINETVPNRFSPKSPDKAHLNLHINSLELGDSAVYFCASSHATGTGYNSPLHFGNGTRLTVT.

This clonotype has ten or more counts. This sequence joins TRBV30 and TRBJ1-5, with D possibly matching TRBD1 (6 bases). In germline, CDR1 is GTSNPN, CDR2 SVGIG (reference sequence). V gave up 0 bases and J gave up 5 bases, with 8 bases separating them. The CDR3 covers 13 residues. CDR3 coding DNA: TGTGCCTGGAGTGTACAGGGCTATCAGCCCCAGCATTTT. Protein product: CAWSVQGYQPQHF.

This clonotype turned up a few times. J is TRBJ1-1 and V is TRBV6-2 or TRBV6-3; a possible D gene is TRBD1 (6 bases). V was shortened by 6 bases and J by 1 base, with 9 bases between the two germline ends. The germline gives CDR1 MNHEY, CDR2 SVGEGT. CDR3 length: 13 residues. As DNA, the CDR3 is TGTGCCAGCAGCGACAGGAGGAACACTGAAGCTTTCTTT. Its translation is CASSDRRNTEAFF.

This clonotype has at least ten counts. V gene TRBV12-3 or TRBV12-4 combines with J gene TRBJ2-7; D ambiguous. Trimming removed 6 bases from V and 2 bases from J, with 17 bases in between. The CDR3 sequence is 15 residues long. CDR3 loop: CASSPPAPKPYEQYF. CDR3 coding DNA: TGTGCCAGCAGCCCCCCCGCACCAAAGCCCTACGAGCAGTACTTC.

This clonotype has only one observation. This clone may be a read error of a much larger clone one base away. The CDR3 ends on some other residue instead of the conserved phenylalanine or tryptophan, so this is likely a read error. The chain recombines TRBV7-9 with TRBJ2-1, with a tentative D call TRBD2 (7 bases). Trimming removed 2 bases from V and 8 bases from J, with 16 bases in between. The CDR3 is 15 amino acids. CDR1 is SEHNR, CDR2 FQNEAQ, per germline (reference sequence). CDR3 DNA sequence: TGTGCCAGCAGCTTAAAGCGGGACATTTGGGATGAGCAGTTCCTC. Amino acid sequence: CASSLKRDIWDEQFL.

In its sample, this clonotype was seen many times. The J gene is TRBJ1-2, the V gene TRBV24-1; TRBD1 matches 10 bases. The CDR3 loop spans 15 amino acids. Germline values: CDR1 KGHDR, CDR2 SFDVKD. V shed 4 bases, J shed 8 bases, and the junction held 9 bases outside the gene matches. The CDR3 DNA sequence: TGTGCCACCAGTGACCCTCCCGGGACAGGGGAAGGCTACACCTTC. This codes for CATSDPPGTGEGYTF.

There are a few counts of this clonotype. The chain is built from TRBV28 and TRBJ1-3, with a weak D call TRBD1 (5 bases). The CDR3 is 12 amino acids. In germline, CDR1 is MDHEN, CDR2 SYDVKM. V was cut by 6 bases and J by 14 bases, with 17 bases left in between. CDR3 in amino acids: CASSPPVGGLYF. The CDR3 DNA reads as TGTGCCAGCAGCCCTCCCGTGGGGGGTTTATATTTT.

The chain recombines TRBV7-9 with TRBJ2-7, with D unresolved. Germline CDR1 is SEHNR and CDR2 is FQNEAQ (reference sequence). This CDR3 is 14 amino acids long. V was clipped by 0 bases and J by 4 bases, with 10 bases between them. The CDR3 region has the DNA TGTGCCAGCAGCTTAGCGGCTAAACCTTACGAGCAGTACTTC. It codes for CASSLAAKPYEQYF.

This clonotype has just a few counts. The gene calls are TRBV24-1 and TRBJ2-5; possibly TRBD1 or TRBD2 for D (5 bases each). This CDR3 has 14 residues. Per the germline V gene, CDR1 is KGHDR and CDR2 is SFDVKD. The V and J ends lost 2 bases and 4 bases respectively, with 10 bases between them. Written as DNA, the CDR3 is TGTGCCACCAGTGATTGGGGCAGCGGAGAGACCCAGTACTTC. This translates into CATSDWGSGETQYF.

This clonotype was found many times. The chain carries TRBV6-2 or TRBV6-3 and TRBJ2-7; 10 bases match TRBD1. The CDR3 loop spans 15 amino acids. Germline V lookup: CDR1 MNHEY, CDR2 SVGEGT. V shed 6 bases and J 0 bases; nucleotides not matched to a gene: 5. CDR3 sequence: CASSPGTGVSYEQYF. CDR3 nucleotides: TGTGCCAGCAGCCCCGGGACAGGGGTCTCCTACGAGCAGTACTTC.

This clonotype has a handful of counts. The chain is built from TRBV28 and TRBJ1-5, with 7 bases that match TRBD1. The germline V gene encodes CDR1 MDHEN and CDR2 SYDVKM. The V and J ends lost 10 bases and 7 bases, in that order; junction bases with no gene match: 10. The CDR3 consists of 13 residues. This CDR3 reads CATPGGAGQPQHF. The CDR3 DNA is TGTGCCACCCCAGGGGGGGCTGGACAGCCCCAGCATTTT.

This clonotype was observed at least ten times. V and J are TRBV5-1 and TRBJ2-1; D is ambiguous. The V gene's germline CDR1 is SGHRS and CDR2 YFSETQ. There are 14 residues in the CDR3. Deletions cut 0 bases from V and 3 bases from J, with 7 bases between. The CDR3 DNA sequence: TGCGCCAGCAGCTTGGTGTTAGACTACAATGAGCAGTTCTTC. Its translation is CASSLVLDYNEQFF.

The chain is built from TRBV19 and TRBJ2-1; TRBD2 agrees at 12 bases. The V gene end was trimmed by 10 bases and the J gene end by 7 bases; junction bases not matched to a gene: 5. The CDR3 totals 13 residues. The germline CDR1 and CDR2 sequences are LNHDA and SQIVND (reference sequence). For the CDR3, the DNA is TGTGCCACCAGGACTAGCGGGGTTAATGAGCAGTTCTTC. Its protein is CATRTSGVNEQFF.

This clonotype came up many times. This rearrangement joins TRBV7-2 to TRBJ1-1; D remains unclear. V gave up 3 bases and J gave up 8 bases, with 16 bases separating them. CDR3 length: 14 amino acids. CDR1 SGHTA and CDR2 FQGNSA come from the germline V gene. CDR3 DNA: TGTGCCAGCAGCTTCGGGGTGGGTTACGCCGAAGCTTTCTTT. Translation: CASSFGVGYAEAFF.

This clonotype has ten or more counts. The CDR3 DNA reads TGTGCCTGGAGTATACCACAGGGACTGCCCCAAGAGACCCAGTACTTC. This codes for CAWSIPQGLPQETQYF. The chain combines TRBV30 with TRBJ2-5; D could derive from TRBD1 or TRBD2 (6 bases each). Germline values: CDR1 GTSNPN, CDR2 SVGIG (reference sequence). Between the trimmed V and J ends, which lost 2 bases and 1 base, there was a span of 17 bases. There are 16 residues in the CDR3.

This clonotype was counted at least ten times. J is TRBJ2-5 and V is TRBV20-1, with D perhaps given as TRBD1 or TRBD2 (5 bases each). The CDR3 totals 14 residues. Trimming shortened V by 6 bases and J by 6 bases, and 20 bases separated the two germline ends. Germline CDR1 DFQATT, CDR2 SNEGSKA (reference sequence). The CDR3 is CSAVRDGELKTQYF. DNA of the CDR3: TGCAGTGCCGTCCGGGACGGAGAATTGAAGACCCAGTACTTC.

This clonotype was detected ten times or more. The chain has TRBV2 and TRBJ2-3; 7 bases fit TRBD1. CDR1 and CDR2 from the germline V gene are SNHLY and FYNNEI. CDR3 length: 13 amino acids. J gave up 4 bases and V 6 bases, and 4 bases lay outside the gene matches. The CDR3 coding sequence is TGTGCCAGCAGAAACGACAGGGCAGATACGCAGTATTTT. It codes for CASRNDRADTQYF. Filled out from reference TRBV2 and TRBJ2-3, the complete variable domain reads EPEVTQTPSHQVTQMGQEVILRCVPISNHLYFYWYRQILGQKVEFLVSFYNNEISEKSEIFDDQFSVERPDGSNFTLKIRSTKLEDSAMYFCASRNDRADTQYFGPGTRLTVL.

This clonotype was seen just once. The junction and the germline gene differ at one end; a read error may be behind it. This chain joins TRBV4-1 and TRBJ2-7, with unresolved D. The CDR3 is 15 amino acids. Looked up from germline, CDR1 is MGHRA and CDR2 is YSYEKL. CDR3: CASSQGHHISCEQYF. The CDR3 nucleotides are TGTGCCAGCAGCCAAGGTCATCACATTTCCTGCGAGCAGTACTTC.

CDR3 residues: CASSSHSDNTGELFF. As DNA, the CDR3 is TGTGCCAGCAGTTCACACAGTGACAACACCGGGGAGCTGTTTTTT. The chain uses TRBV12-3 or TRBV12-4 and TRBJ2-2; D not resolved. This CDR3 is built from 15 residues. Deletions cut 4 bases from V and 2 bases from J, with 11 bases between.

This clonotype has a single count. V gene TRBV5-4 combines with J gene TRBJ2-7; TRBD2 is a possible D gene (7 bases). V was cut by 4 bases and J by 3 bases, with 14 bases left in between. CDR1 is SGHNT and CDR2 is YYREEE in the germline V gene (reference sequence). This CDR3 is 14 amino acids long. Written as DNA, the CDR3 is TGTGCCAGCAGCGGAGGGGGGGCGAACTACGAGCAGTACTTC. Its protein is CASSGGGANYEQYF.

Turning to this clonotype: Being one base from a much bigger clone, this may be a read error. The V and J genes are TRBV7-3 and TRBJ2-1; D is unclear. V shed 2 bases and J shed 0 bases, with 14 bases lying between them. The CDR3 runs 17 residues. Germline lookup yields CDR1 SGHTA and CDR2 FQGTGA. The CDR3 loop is CASSLGPRVGSYNEQFF. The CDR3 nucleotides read TGTGCCAGCAGCTTAGGGCCCCGGGTGGGCTCCTACAATGAGCAGTTCTTC.

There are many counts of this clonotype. CDR3 DNA sequence: TGTGCCAGCAGCTTAGCGAACGGAGACTACGAGCAGTACTTC. Encoded protein: CASSLANGDYEQYF. J is TRBJ2-7 and V is TRBV7-9; the D is unclear. CDR3 length: 14 residues. Trimming cost V 0 bases and J 3 bases, with 9 bases left between them. Germline V gives CDR1 SEHNR, CDR2 FQNEAQ (reference sequence). Full variable domain (outside the CDR3, taken from reference TRBV7-9 and TRBJ2-7): DTGVSQNPRHKITKRGQNVTFRCDPISEHNRLYWYRQTLGQGPEFLTYFQNEAQLEKSRLLSDRFSAERPKGSFSTLEIQRTEQGDSAMYLCASSLANGDYEQYFGPGTRLTVT.

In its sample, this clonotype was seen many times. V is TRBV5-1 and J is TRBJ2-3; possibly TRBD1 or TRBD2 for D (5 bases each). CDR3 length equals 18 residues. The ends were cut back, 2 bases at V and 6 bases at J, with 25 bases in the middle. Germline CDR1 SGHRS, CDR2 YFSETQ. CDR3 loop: CASSLGAREASPHDTQYF. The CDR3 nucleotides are TGCGCCAGCAGCTTAGGGGCCCGGGAAGCGTCCCCACACGATACGCAGTATTTT.

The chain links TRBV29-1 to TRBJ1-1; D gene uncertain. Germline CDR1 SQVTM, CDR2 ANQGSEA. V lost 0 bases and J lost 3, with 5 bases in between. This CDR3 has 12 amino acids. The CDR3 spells CSVEERYTEAFF. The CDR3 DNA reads TGCAGCGTTGAAGAAAGGTACACTGAAGCTTTCTTT.